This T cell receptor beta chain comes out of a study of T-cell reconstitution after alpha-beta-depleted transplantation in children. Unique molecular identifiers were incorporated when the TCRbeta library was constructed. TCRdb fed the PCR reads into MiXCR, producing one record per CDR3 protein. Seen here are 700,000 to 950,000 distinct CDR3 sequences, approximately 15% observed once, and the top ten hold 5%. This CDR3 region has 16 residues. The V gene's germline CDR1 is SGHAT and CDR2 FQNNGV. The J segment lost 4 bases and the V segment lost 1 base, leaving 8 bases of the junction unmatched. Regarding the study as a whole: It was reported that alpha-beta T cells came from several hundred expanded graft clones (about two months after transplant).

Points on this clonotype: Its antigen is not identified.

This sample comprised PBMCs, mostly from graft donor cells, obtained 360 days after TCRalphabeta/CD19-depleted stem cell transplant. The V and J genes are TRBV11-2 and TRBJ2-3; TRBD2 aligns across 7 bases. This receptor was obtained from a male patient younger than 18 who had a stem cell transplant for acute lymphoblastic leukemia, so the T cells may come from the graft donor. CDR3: CASSLVSREWADTQYF. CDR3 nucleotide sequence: TGTGCCAGCAGCTTAGTATCGCGGGAGTGGGCAGATACGCAGTATTTT.